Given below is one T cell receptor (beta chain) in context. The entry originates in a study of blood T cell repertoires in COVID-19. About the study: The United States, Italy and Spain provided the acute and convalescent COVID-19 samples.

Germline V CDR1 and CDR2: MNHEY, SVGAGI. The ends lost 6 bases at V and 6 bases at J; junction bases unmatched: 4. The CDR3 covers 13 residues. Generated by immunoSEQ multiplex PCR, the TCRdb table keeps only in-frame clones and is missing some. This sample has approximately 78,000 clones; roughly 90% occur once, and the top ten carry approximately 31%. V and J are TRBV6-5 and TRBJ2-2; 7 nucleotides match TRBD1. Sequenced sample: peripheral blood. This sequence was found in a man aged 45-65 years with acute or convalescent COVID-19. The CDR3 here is CASRKQGAGELFF. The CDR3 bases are TGTGCCAGCAGGAAGCAGGGGGCCGGGGAGCTGTTTTTT.